The 22 T cell receptor beta chains below were found in one sample sequenced in a study of blood T cell repertoires in COVID-19. Sequencing was performed with immunoSEQ multiplex PCR; in TCRdb, only in-frame clones are kept and a portion is missing. The sample includes approximately 150,000 clones, about nine tenths of them seen just once. The specimen was peripheral blood. Receptors were obtained from a man older than 75 with acute or convalescent COVID-19.

This clone is a singleton in its sample. The chain uses TRBV5-1 and TRBJ2-3; 7 nucleotides line up with TRBD2. V was clipped by 4 bases and J by 3 bases; unmatched bases: 5. Germline CDR1 is SGHRS and CDR2 is YFSETQ. The length of the CDR3 is 14 residues. The CDR3 coding sequence is TGCGCCAGCAGCCCGGGACTATTAACAGATACGCAGTATTTT. Amino acids: CASSPGLLTDTQYF.

On this clone: Sequence at one end of the junction differs from germline and may be a read error. The chain recombines TRBV7-7 with TRBJ2-5; no clear D. CDR3 length equals 13 residues. The germline gives CDR1 SSHAT, CDR2 FNYEAQ (reference sequence). CDR3 in DNA: TGTGCTAGCAGCTTAGTTATGCAAGAGACCCAGTACTTC. Protein sequence: CASSLVMQETQYF.

This chain uses TRBV7-6 with TRBJ2-1, with D possibly matching TRBD1 (5 bases). V lost 3 bases to trimming and J lost 7 bases, with 19 bases between them. The CDR3 extends over 16 amino acids. From germline, CDR1 is SGHVS and CDR2 FNYEAQ. CDR3 region: CASSFARVLSSNEQFF. CDR3 bases: TGTGCCAGCAGCTTCGCCAGGGTCCTTTCCTCTAATGAGCAGTTCTTC.

CDR3 sequence reads: CASSPTTYRGTGELFF. Here the CDR3 DNA reads TGTGCCAGCAGTCCCACTACTTACCGAGGCACCGGGGAGCTGTTTTTT. The chain joins TRBV6-4 to TRBJ2-2; D unresolved. This CDR3 has 16 residues. CDR1 and CDR2 from the germline V gene are MRHNA and SNTAGT. V was trimmed by 5 bases and J by 4 bases, leaving 17 bases between them.

This clone has only a few counts. V is TRBV12-3 or TRBV12-4 and J is TRBJ1-3; 9 bases map to TRBD1. This CDR3 has 11 amino acids. Unmatched junction bases numbered 6, after V lost 5 bases and J lost 16 bases. CDR3 protein: CASSPDRGEYF. CDR3 nucleotide sequence: TGTGCCAGCAGTCCGGACAGGGGCGAGTATTTT.

This clone was observed a few times. The chain couples TRBV9 to TRBJ2-7; D uncertain. Trimming cost V 0 bases and J 6 bases, with 16 bases left between them. The CDR3 loop spans 15 amino acids. Germline CDR1 is SGDLS and CDR2 is YYNGEE. CDR3 DNA: TGTGCCAGCAGCGTAGACCCCGGGTACGACGGCGAGCAGTACTTC. It yields the protein CASSVDPGYDGEQYF.

This sequence joins TRBV7-8 and TRBJ1-1, with D perhaps matching TRBD1 (6 bases). The V gene's germline CDR1 is SGHVS and CDR2 FQNEAQ. The germline V and J ends were trimmed by 5 bases and 5 bases, with 15 bases remaining between them. The CDR3 extends over 14 amino acids. The CDR3 sequence: CASSIQGTPTEAFF. DNA for the CDR3: TGTGCCAGCAGCATACAGGGAACCCCAACTGAAGCTTTCTTT.

This clone has a single count. V gene TRBV6-5 combines with J gene TRBJ1-4, with a possible D match to TRBD1 (6 bases). The V end was cut by 6 bases, the J end by 2 bases, with 7 bases between. The CDR3 totals 13 residues. CDR1 and CDR2 from the germline V gene are MNHEY and SVGAGI. CDR3 in DNA: TGTGCCAGCAGGGACAGTACTAATGAAAAACTGTTTTTT. This gives the protein CASRDSTNEKLFF.

The CDR3 spells CAWSTGLGNQPQHF. In nucleotides, the CDR3 is TGTGCCTGGAGTACGGGTCTGGGCAATCAGCCCCAGCATTTT. The chain is built from TRBV30 and TRBJ1-5; D is unclear. The germline V and J ends were trimmed by 2 bases and 2 bases, with 10 bases remaining between them. Per germline, CDR1 GTSNPN and CDR2 SVGIG (reference sequence). There are 14 residues in the CDR3. Combining the CDR3 with reference TRBV30 and TRBJ1-5 gives the whole variable domain SQTIHQWPATLVQPVGSPLSLECTVEGTSNPNLYWYRQAAGRGLQLLFYSVGIGQISSEVPQNLSASRPQDRQFILSSKKLLLSDSGFYLCAWSTGLGNQPQHFGDGTRLSIL.

This clone was seen once. The rearrangement joins TRBV12-3 or TRBV12-4 to TRBJ1-2; no clear D. The CDR3 spans 13 residues. V was cut by 5 bases and J by 2 bases, with 9 bases left in between. The CDR3 nucleotides are TGTGCCAGCAGTGAATCACAGAACTATGGCTACACCTTC. Amino acid sequence: CASSESQNYGYTF.

V and J are TRBV2 and TRBJ1-1; 8 bases agree with TRBD1. Germline CDR1 is SNHLY and CDR2 is FYNNEI. The CDR3 is 14 amino acids. V shed 2 bases and J 1 base; nucleotides not matched to a gene: 0. In DNA, the CDR3 is TGTGCCAGCAGTGAACAGGGGGCGAACACTGAAGCTTTCTTT. Residues: CASSEQGANTEAFF.

The V gene is TRBV9, the J gene TRBJ1-6, with TRBD1 as a possible D gene (5 bases). The CDR3 is 15 amino acids. Trimming cost V 4 bases and J 6 bases, with 14 bases left between them. Germline V gene data show CDR1 as SGDLS and CDR2 as YYNGEE. Here the CDR3 reads CASSPQDTINSPLHF. The CDR3 region has the DNA TGTGCCAGCAGCCCCCAGGACACCATTAATTCACCCCTCCACTTT.

This clone has only one observation. This chain connects TRBV9 to TRBJ2-7; D may be TRBD1 (5 bases). The V end was cut by 4 bases, the J end by 3 bases, with 11 bases between. CDR3 size: 13 residues. The V gene's germline CDR1 is SGDLS and CDR2 YYNGEE. CDR3 bases: TGTGCCAGCAGCAAACAGGCTGACTACGAGCAGTACTTC. Amino acids: CASSKQADYEQYF.

This rearrangement joins TRBV9 to TRBJ2-3, with 11 bases that match TRBD2. This CDR3 contains 17 residues. Per germline, CDR1 SGDLS and CDR2 YYNGEE. The ends lost 2 bases at V and 4 bases at J; junction bases unmatched: 9. The CDR3 spells CASSVSSGRWGADTQYF. Written as DNA, the CDR3 is TGTGCCAGCAGCGTGTCTAGCGGGAGGTGGGGGGCAGATACGCAGTATTTT.

DNA of the CDR3: TGCGCCAGCCTCGAGGGACTAGCGGGAGTATCGGGAGAGACCCAGTACTTC. This codes for CASLEGLAGVSGETQYF. The chain joins TRBV5-1 to TRBJ2-5, with TRBD2 identical over 14 bases. The J segment lost 4 bases and the V segment lost 7 bases, leaving 12 bases of the junction unmatched. CDR3 length: 17 residues. The germline gives CDR1 SGHRS, CDR2 YFSETQ.

This clone was seen only once. The chain links TRBV5-1 to TRBJ1-4; D not certain. The CDR3 is made up of 14 amino acids. Germline loops: CDR1 SGHRS, CDR2 YFSETQ. V was clipped by 4 bases and J by 4 bases, with 11 bases between them. The CDR3 sequence: CASSSGSYNEKLFF. DNA of the CDR3: TGCGCCAGCAGCAGCGGGTCTTATAATGAAAAACTGTTTTTT.

The V call is TRBV10-1, the J call TRBJ1-5, with 9 positions matching TRBD1. The CDR3 length is 16 residues. Germline V gene lookup returns CDR1 WNHNN and CDR2 SYGVQD (reference sequence). Trimming removed 4 bases from V and 2 bases from J; junction bases left unmatched: 6. The CDR3 is CASSASTGGGNQPQHF. The CDR3 nucleotides are TGCGCCAGCAGTGCATCAACAGGGGGCGGCAATCAGCCCCAGCATTTT.

This clone appeared once. This chain connects TRBV2 to TRBJ1-3; a possible D gene is TRBD1 (6 bases). CDR3 length equals 15 residues. Looked up from germline, CDR1 is SNHLY and CDR2 is FYNNEI. V was clipped by 6 bases and J by 0 bases, with 12 bases between them. CDR3 bases: TGTGCCAGCAGGGTAGACAGGATCTCTGGAAACACCATATATTTT. It specifies CASRVDRISGNTIYF.

Only one count was recorded for this clone. The CDR3 here is CASSARKTGIDSPLHF. The DNA of the CDR3 is TGTGCCAGCAGCGCTCGGAAGACAGGGATTGATTCACCCCTCCACTTT. The chain uses TRBV7-8 and TRBJ1-6; 7 bases are a match to TRBD1. Germline CDR1 is SGHVS and CDR2 is FQNEAQ. The CDR3 is made up of 16 amino acids. The ends lost 5 bases at V and 8 bases at J; junction bases unmatched: 12.

This sequence joins TRBV27 and TRBJ2-7; TRBD2 matches at 12 bases. Germline-derived CDR1 and CDR2 are MNHEY and SMNVEV (reference sequence). Trimming cost V 8 bases and J 4 bases; bases outside gene matches: 6. This CDR3 is 14 amino acids long. CDR3 protein: CASQLAGGTYEQYF. For the CDR3, the DNA is TGTGCCAGCCAACTAGCGGGAGGAACTTACGAGCAGTACTTC.

The chain combines TRBV11-1 with TRBJ1-2; D might be TRBD1 (5 bases). V shed 3 bases and J shed 8 bases, with 13 bases lying between them. Germline assignment: CDR1 SGHAT and CDR2 FQDESV (reference sequence). CDR3 length equals 13 residues. The CDR3 loop reads CASSFVQDSGYTF. The CDR3 nucleotides read TGTGCCAGCAGCTTCGTCCAAGACAGCGGCTACACCTTC.

The V gene is TRBV25-1, the J gene TRBJ1-1; D is unresolved. Germline CDR1 is MGHDK and CDR2 is SYGVNS. V dropped 4 bases and J dropped 1 base, with 10 bases sitting between them. CDR3 length: 14 residues. The CDR3 here is CASSASTPNTEAFF. CDR3 coding DNA: TGTGCCAGCAGTGCCTCTACCCCGAACACTGAAGCTTTCTTT.